The present T cell receptor beta chain was sequenced within a study of post-analysis software for immune sequencing data (dated by TCRdb to between 2015 and 2017). Regarding the complete study: Relapsing-remitting, secondary progressive and progressive-relapsing multiple sclerosis were recorded as disease courses, and subtype annotation was lacking for some patients. The patient repertoires were compared against 10 to 12 previously published healthy control repertoires obtained from donors aged 6 to 25 years. A subset of samples was prepared in parallel using single-end sample barcoding, then pooled and co-amplified after Illumina adapter ligation. The investigation overall reported the following: Multiple sclerosis patients had significantly lower normalized Chao1 diversity than controls, a result that suggests substantial peripheral T-cell clonal expansion. Direct clustering with F measure revealed strong co-clustering of samples prepared in the same batch, which led to a batch-effect correction. The control group was slightly older than the multiple sclerosis patient group. Significantly higher frequencies in patients than in controls were found for five or six TRBV segments, including TRBV5-6, TRBV5-1 and TRBV20-1.

The library relied on PCR. The data were produced on an Illumina HiSeq 2500. To reduce PCR and sequencing biases, unique molecular identifiers were built into the TCR beta cDNA libraries. Per 1 to 10 million input T cells, roughly 500,000 cDNA molecules were obtained, such that each molecule approximated one T cell. The patient libraries were prepared and sequenced using the same protocol as the earlier healthy control dataset. Within a given batch, samples were prepared together, multiplexed and sequenced on the same HiSeq lane. The authors processed their data as follows. MIGEC was used to process the raw barcoded reads, and molecular identifier groups with only a single read were discarded before consensus assembly and CDR3 extraction. VDJtools was used for post-analysis of the clonotype tables, with diversity normalized by down-sampling every dataset to the smallest sample size. To correct batch-related cross-sample contamination, repertoire overlap clustering matched CDR3 amino acid sequences but not nucleotide sequences. The raw public data were reprocessed by TCRdb itself: fastp quality trimming at Q25, MiXCR clonotype calling, in-frame beta chains only. Rows are unified per CDR3 protein, each entry keeping the most common DNA and genes. TCRdb assigned the V and J calls; the authors' analysis was not used. The sample table records 250,000 to 300,000 distinct CDR3 sequences; 36% of these occur just once. The ten most abundant clones make up under 5% of the sample.

The CDR3 spans 18 residues, from the cysteine through the phenylalanine. Of the read, only the CDR3 DNA is kept; its 54 bases are in frame from base 1. CDR1 SEHNR and CDR2 FQNEAQ were looked up in the germline V gene (reference sequence). Notes on this clonotype: It lacks a known antigen. This could be a read error, since a much larger clone is one nucleotide away.

To demonstrate the VDJtools post-analysis software, the study profiled TCR beta repertoires from the peripheral blood of about 13 young patients with multiple sclerosis. The multiple sclerosis patients were children and adolescents between roughly 6 and 16 years of age. The sequenced material came from blood. This receptor chain uses TRBV7-9 and TRBJ2-3, with 11 bases aligning to TRBD2. The source of this sequence is a girl between 10 and 17 years old with multiple sclerosis. The DNA is as follows: TGTGCCATCAGCTTAATCCGACTAGCGGGGCGAGGGACAGATACGCAGTATTTT. Protein translation: CAISLIRLAGRGTDTQYF.